The 17 T cell receptor beta chains below all came from one sample that was sequenced in a study of blood T cells in healthy people across ages. Primed by a sample-barcoded 5' primer and a J-beta primer mix, a second PCR proceeded for roughly 6 to 12 cycles. TCRdb re-derived calls from the 5' RACE reads in MiXCR, one entry per CDR3 protein. The sample includes 800,000 to 950,000 distinct CDR3 sequences, roughly 29% seen only once; the top ten take about 10%. This same sample was also taken into another study, of T cells of mothers and their children.

Sequencing input: blood. The receptors here all came from a woman aged 40 to 50 in good health.

On this clonotype itself: This may come from a read error, since a much larger clone is one base off. The J gene is TRBJ2-7, the V gene TRBV10-3; weak D call: TRBD1 (6 bases). Germline values: CDR1 ENHRY, CDR2 SYGVKD. V dropped 6 bases and J dropped 0 bases, with 12 bases sitting between them. The CDR3 is 14 residues long. The CDR3: CAIREQDSSYEQYF. In DNA, the CDR3 is TGTGCCATCAGGGAACAGGACAGCTCCTACGAGCAGTACTTC.

This clonotype came up a few times. The gene calls are TRBV5-1 and TRBJ1-2, with no clear D. The CDR3 covers 13 residues. Germline CDR1 reads SGHRS; CDR2 reads YFSETQ. Trimming removed 4 bases at V and 6 bases at J, with 13 bases between. Written as DNA, the CDR3 is TGCGCCAGCAGCCGAGAAAGGGTTGATGGCTACACCTTC. Amino acids: CASSRERVDGYTF. Filled out from reference TRBV5-1 and TRBJ1-2, the complete variable domain reads KAGVTQTPRYLIKTRGQQVTLSCSPISGHRSVSWYQQTPGQGLQFLFEYFSETQRNKGNFPGRFSGRQFSNSRSEMNVSTLELGDSALYLCASSRERVDGYTFGSGTRLTVV.

The table lists this clonotype with a few counts. The V call is TRBV7-8, the J call TRBJ1-6, with D maybe TRBD1 (6 bases). V was cut by 7 bases and J by 4 bases, with 14 bases left in between. This CDR3 spans 15 amino acids. CDR1 and CDR2 from the germline V gene are SGHVS and FQNEAQ. The CDR3 protein is CASNPQGLYNSPLHF. The CDR3, as DNA: TGTGCCAGCAACCCCCAGGGGTTATATAATTCACCCCTCCACTTT.

The chain combines TRBV28 with TRBJ2-7, with D possibly being TRBD1 or TRBD2 (7 bases each). The CDR3 spans 14 residues. V lost 4 bases and J lost 6, with 16 bases in between. The germline V gene has CDR1 MDHEN and CDR2 SYDVKM. The CDR3 sequence is CASSYGAGGGEQYF. The CDR3 DNA is TGTGCCAGCAGTTACGGGGCAGGGGGGGGCGAGCAGTACTTC.

As for this clonotype: The conserved phenylalanine or tryptophan normally closing the CDR3 is absent here, so this likely arose from a read error. The rearrangement joins TRBV12-3 or TRBV12-4 to TRBJ1-2; 7 bases align to TRBD1. The length of the CDR3 is 13 residues. V lost 6 bases to trimming and J lost 4 bases; unmatched junction nucleotides: 5. This chain's CDR3 is CASSRDSSYGYTL. CDR3 sequence (DNA): TGTGCCAGCAGCCGGGACAGCTCCTATGGCTACACCCTC.

The CDR3 DNA reads TGTGCCAGCAGCTTAGAGCGGGGGGGCCTTTACGAGCAGTACTTC. Amino acids: CASSLERGGLYEQYF. The rearrangement links TRBV7-2 to TRBJ2-7; 10 positions agree with TRBD2. Germline V gives CDR1 SGHTA, CDR2 FQGNSA. The CDR3 runs 15 residues. Losses at the gene ends were 1 base for V and 4 bases for J; bases not matched to a gene: 4.

The CDR3 protein is CASSQVRGPFLSGYTF. The DNA of the CDR3 is TGCGCCAGCAGCCAAGTTAGGGGCCCCTTCTTGAGTGGCTACACCTTC. The V gene is TRBV4-1, the J gene TRBJ1-2, with a tentative D call TRBD1 (5 bases). The CDR3 loop spans 16 amino acids. The V end lost 1 base, the J end lost 7 bases, and 19 bases lay between the germline ends. Per germline, CDR1 MGHRA and CDR2 YSYEKL.

This clonotype was counted many times. The chain employs TRBV7-9 and TRBJ2-7; a possible D gene is TRBD2 (5 bases). CDR1 is SEHNR and CDR2 is FQNEAQ in the germline V gene (reference sequence). The CDR3 totals 16 residues. V gave up 3 bases and J gave up 3 bases, with 18 bases separating them. This CDR3 reads CASSFPHWAGDYEQYF. In nucleotides, the CDR3 is TGTGCCAGCAGCTTCCCCCACTGGGCCGGGGACTACGAGCAGTACTTC.

The chain carries TRBV18 and TRBJ1-4, with D hard to call. Germline V gene sequence: CDR1 KGHSH, CDR2 LQKENI. V lost 3 bases and J 0 bases, leaving 11 bases between the germline ends. This CDR3 has 16 residues. CDR3 nucleotide sequence: TGTGCCAGCTCACCCAACAGCGGCGCAACTAATGAAAAACTGTTTTTT. It specifies CASSPNSGATNEKLFF. The variable domain in full, with the rest retrieved from reference TRBV18 and TRBJ1-4, is NAGVMQNPRHLVRRRGQEARLRCSPMKGHSHVYWYRQLPEEGLKFMVYLQKENIIDESGMPKERFSAEFPKEGPSILRIQQVVRGDSAAYFCASSPNSGATNEKLFFGSGTQLSVL.

This clonotype was observed at least ten times. The rearrangement joins TRBV15 to TRBJ2-7; D might be TRBD1 or TRBD2, each matching 6 bases. Germline loops: CDR1 LNHNV, CDR2 YYDKDF (reference sequence). Deletions cut 6 bases from V and 0 bases from J, with 15 bases between. CDR3 size: 15 residues. CDR3 coding DNA: TGTGCCACCAGGAGGGACAACGGGGGCTCCTACGAGCAGTACTTC. Its translation is CATRRDNGGSYEQYF.

The rearrangement links TRBV20-1 to TRBJ1-5, with TRBD1 matching 9 bases. The V gene's germline CDR1 is DFQATT and CDR2 SNEGSKA (reference sequence). Trimming at V came to 6 bases and at J to 9 bases, leaving 12 bases not matched to a gene. The CDR3 is made up of 14 amino acids. The CDR3: CSAFTGGAGRPQHF. DNA of the CDR3: TGCAGTGCCTTTACAGGGGGCGCTGGACGGCCCCAGCATTTT.

This clonotype appeared many times. The rearrangement uses TRBV7-2 and TRBJ2-5; TRBD1 is a possible D gene (5 bases). This CDR3 is 16 amino acids long. V was shortened by 5 bases and J by 2 bases, with 18 bases between the two germline ends. Germline loops: CDR1 SGHTA, CDR2 FQGNSA. CDR3 sequence (DNA): TGTGCCAGCAGCCTAGACAGTGGATCAGGGCAAGAGACCCAGTACTTC. Translation: CASSLDSGSGQETQYF. Supplemented by reference TRBV7-2 and TRBJ2-5, the full variable domain reads GAGVSQSPSNKVTEKGKDVELRCDPISGHTALYWYRQSLGQGLEFLIYFQGNSAPDKSGLPSDRFSAERTGGSVSTLTIQRTQQEDSAVYLCASSLDSGSGQETQYFGPGTRLLVL.

This clonotype was picked up many times. The chain employs TRBV29-1 and TRBJ2-7, with TRBD1 identical over 8 bases. The V segment lost 4 bases and the J segment 5 bases; nucleotides outside the gene matches: 10. The V gene's germline CDR1 is SQVTM and CDR2 ANQGSEA. The length of the CDR3 is 14 residues. This CDR3 is CSVGLGQGGDEQYF. The CDR3 DNA is TGCAGCGTTGGACTAGGACAGGGTGGCGACGAGCAGTACTTC.

This chain links TRBV19 with TRBJ1-2; the match to TRBD1 covers 7 bases. Germline V lookup: CDR1 LNHDA, CDR2 SQIVND (reference sequence). The CDR3 runs 15 residues. V gave up 3 bases and J gave up 5 bases; unmatched junction bases: 9. CDR3 sequence reads: CASSIDPGQRYGYTF. The CDR3 region has the DNA TGTGCCAGTAGTATTGACCCGGGACAGCGATATGGCTACACCTTC.

This clonotype was counted many times. The J gene is TRBJ1-2, the V gene TRBV6-6, with D perhaps TRBD1 (5 bases). There are 13 residues in the CDR3. V was pared by 5 bases and J by 4 bases, with 11 bases between. Germline values: CDR1 MNHNY, CDR2 SVGAGI (reference sequence). CDR3 DNA: TGTGCCAGCAGTCAGACAGACACCTATGGCTACACCTTC. Translation: CASSQTDTYGYTF.

The chain carries TRBV28 and TRBJ2-3; D is possibly TRBD1 (6 bases). Germline CDR1 is MDHEN and CDR2 is SYDVKM. V lost 4 bases to trimming and J lost 0 bases, with 14 bases between them. The CDR3 has 16 amino acids. The DNA of the CDR3 is TGTGCCAGCAGTTCTCGACCCAGGGGAAGCACAGATACGCAGTATTTT. Its protein product is CASSSRPRGSTDTQYF.

In its sample, this clonotype was seen many times. The V and J genes are TRBV20-1 and TRBJ2-3, with 10 nucleotides matching TRBD2. Per germline, CDR1 DFQATT and CDR2 SNEGSKA (reference sequence). J was trimmed by 2 bases and V by 5 bases; bases with no gene match: 7. The CDR3 is 15 residues long. The CDR3 coding sequence is TGCAGTGCTGGTTCGACTAGCGGGTCCACAGATACGCAGTATTTT. It specifies CSAGSTSGSTDTQYF.